A selection of T cell receptor beta chains follows, all from one sample in a study of T cells in Graves' hyperthyroidism and ophthalmopathy. In TCRdb, the multiplex PCR reads were re-called with MiXCR into one record per CDR3 protein. The sample consists of 400,000 to 500,000 distinct CDR3 sequences, over 13% of them appearing once. The specimen sequenced was blood. These receptors originate from a woman aged 18-29 years with Graves' hyperthyroidism. Each CDR3 is given with its conserved first and last residue. The D gene is left open where the match is weak. The listing skips clone size in some rows; elsewhere it reads once, few, many or a size class.

clone_size: many
d_call: -
v_call: TRBV14
j_call: TRBJ2-1
cdr3_aa: CASSPLLDMYEQFF
cdr3_nt: TGTGCCAGCAGCCCACTACTAGATATGTATGAGCAGTTCTTC

clone_size: -
d_call: TRBD2
v_call: TRBV27
j_call: TRBJ2-1
cdr3_aa: CASSRGGRTPDEQFF
cdr3_nt: TGTGCCAGCAGCCGGGGGGGCCGCACCCCAGATGAGCAGTTCTTC

clone_size: many
d_call: TRBD1
v_call: TRBV20-1
j_call: TRBJ1-4
cdr3_aa: CSARDPTGGNEKLFF
cdr3_nt: TGCAGTGCTAGAGATCCGACAGGGGGTAATGAAAAACTGTTTTTT

clone_size: many
d_call: TRBD2
v_call: TRBV20-1
j_call: TRBJ2-3
cdr3_aa: CSASGGVTDTQYF
cdr3_nt: TGCAGTGCTAGCGGGGGGGTCACAGATACGCAGTATTTT

clone_size: -
d_call: -
v_call: TRBV2
j_call: TRBJ2-7
cdr3_aa: CASSGQGAVYEQYF
cdr3_nt: TGTGCCAGCAGTGGGCAGGGTGCGGTCTACGAGCAGTACTTT

clone_size: many
d_call: -
v_call: TRBV18
j_call: TRBJ1-1
cdr3_aa: CASSTGANTEAFF
cdr3_nt: TGTGCCAGTTCGACGGGGGCGAACACTGAAGCTTTCTTT

clone_size: many
d_call: TRBD2
v_call: TRBV29-1
j_call: TRBJ2-1
cdr3_aa: CSAWTRMSSYNEQFF
cdr3_nt: TGCAGCGCCTGGACTAGGATGAGCTCCTACAATGAGCAGTTCTTC

clone_size: many
d_call: -
v_call: TRBV27
j_call: TRBJ1-1
cdr3_aa: CASSFRTVPNTEAFF
cdr3_nt: TGTGCCAGCAGTTTCAGGACAGTCCCGAACACTGAAGCTTTCTTT

clone_size: -
d_call: -
v_call: TRBV24-1
j_call: TRBJ2-5
cdr3_aa: CATSGVSQETQYF
cdr3_nt: TGTGCCACCAGTGGAGTCAGTCAAGAGACCCAGTACTTC

clone_size: many
d_call: -
v_call: TRBV2
j_call: TRBJ1-1
cdr3_aa: CASSDWALGTEAFF
cdr3_nt: TGTGCCAGCAGTGATTGGGCTCTAGGGACTGAAGCTTTCTTT

clone_size: many
d_call: -
v_call: TRBV2
j_call: TRBJ1-2
cdr3_aa: CASSEANSANYGYTF
cdr3_nt: TGTGCCAGCAGTGAAGCGAACAGCGCAAACTATGGCTACACCTTC

clone_size: many
d_call: TRBD1
v_call: TRBV5-6
j_call: TRBJ1-5
cdr3_aa: CASSSRPGTGGATPWQPQHF
cdr3_nt: TGTGCCAGCAGCTCGCGTCCCGGGACAGGGGGCGCGACCCCATGGCAGCCCCAGCATTTT

clone_size: many
d_call: TRBD2
v_call: TRBV12-3/TRBV12-4
j_call: TRBJ2-7
cdr3_aa: CASSFSREGPLEQYF
cdr3_nt: TGTGCCAGCAGTTTTTCGCGGGAGGGCCCCCTCGAGCAGTACTTC

clone_size: many
d_call: TRBD2
v_call: TRBV30
j_call: TRBJ2-1
cdr3_aa: CAWSPWTSGSRYNEQFF
cdr3_nt: TGTGCCTGGAGCCCCTGGACTAGCGGGAGCAGGTACAATGAGCAGTTCTTC

clone_size: -
d_call: -
v_call: TRBV9
j_call: TRBJ1-1
cdr3_aa: CASNARGGDTEAFF
cdr3_nt: TGTGCCAGCAACGCCCGGGGGGGGGACACTGAAGCTTTCTTT

clone_size: many
d_call: TRBD2
v_call: TRBV7-9
j_call: TRBJ2-5
cdr3_aa: CASSLDVGLAGQETQYF
cdr3_nt: TGTGCCAGCAGCTTAGACGTGGGACTAGCGGGACAAGAGACCCAGTACTTC

clone_size: few
d_call: TRBD1
v_call: TRBV28
j_call: TRBJ2-1
cdr3_aa: CASSPDRTGGGNEQFF
cdr3_nt: TGTGCCAGCAGTCCGGACCGGACAGGAGGCGGCAATGAGCAGTTCTTC

clone_size: many
d_call: TRBD2
v_call: TRBV20-1
j_call: TRBJ2-3
cdr3_aa: CSAKGLAGSSDTQYF
cdr3_nt: TGCAGTGCTAAGGGACTAGCGGGATCATCTGATACGCAGTATTTT

clone_size: many
d_call: -
v_call: TRBV2
j_call: TRBJ2-5
cdr3_aa: CASYGDSTKGETQYF
cdr3_nt: TGTGCCAGCTATGGGGACTCGACCAAGGGAGAGACCCAGTACTTC

clone_size: few
d_call: -
v_call: TRBV18
j_call: TRBJ1-1
cdr3_aa: CASSPLDRNTEAFF
cdr3_nt: TGTGCCAGCTCACCCTTGGACAGGAACACTGAAGCTTTCTTT

clone_size: -
d_call: TRBD1
v_call: TRBV19
j_call: TRBJ2-3
cdr3_aa: CASSILVGQGGTDTQYF
cdr3_nt: TGTGCCAGTAGTATTCTGGTCGGACAGGGGGGCACAGATACGCAGTATTTT

clone_size: many
d_call: -
v_call: TRBV6-1
j_call: TRBJ2-1
cdr3_aa: CASSEVSGDRDEQFF
cdr3_nt: TGTGCCAGCAGTGAAGTTTCGGGAGATCGAGATGAGCAGTTCTTC

clone_size: -
d_call: TRBD2
v_call: TRBV11-2
j_call: TRBJ2-1
cdr3_aa: CVSSGPTGTSGFTYNEQFF
cdr3_nt: TGTGTCAGCAGCGGGCCCACGGGGACTAGCGGGTTTACCTACAATGAGCAGTTCTTC

clone_size: many
d_call: TRBD2
v_call: TRBV10-3
j_call: TRBJ2-1
cdr3_aa: CAIRKGLAGAPRNNEQFF
cdr3_nt: TGTGCCATCAGGAAAGGACTAGCGGGAGCTCCAAGGAACAATGAGCAGTTCTTC

clone_size: few
d_call: -
v_call: TRBV24-1
j_call: TRBJ1-5
cdr3_aa: CATSGGQGRHQPQHF
cdr3_nt: TGTGCCACCAGTGGGGGACAAGGGAGGCATCAGCCCCAGCATTTT

clone_size: many
d_call: TRBD2
v_call: TRBV20-1
j_call: TRBJ2-3
cdr3_aa: CSAGLVSGLANGDTQYF
cdr3_nt: TGCAGCGCCGGGCTCGTTTCGGGACTAGCGAATGGAGATACGCAGTATTTT

clone_size: many
d_call: TRBD2
v_call: TRBV30
j_call: TRBJ2-1
cdr3_aa: CAWSLREVLFF
cdr3_nt: TGTGCCTGGAGTCTGCGGGAGGTGTTGTTCTTC